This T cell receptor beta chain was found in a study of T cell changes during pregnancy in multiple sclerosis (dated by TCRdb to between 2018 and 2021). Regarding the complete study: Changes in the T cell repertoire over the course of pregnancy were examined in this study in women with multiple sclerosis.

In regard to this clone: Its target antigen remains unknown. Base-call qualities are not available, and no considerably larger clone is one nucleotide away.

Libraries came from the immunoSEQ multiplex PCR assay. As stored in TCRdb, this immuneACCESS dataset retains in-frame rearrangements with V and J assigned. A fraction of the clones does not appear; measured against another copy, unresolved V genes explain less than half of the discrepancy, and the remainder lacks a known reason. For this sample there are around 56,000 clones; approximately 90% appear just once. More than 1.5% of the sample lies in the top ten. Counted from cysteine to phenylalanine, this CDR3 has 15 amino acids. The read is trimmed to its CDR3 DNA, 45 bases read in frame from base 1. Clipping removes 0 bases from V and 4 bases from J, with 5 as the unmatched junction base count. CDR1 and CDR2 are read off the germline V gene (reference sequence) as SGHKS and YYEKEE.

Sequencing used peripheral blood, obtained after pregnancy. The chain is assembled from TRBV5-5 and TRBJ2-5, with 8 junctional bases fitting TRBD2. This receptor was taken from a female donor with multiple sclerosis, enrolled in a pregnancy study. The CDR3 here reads CASSLGFGGGETQYF. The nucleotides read TGTGCCAGCAGCTTGGGTTTCGGGGGGGGAGAGACCCAGTACTTC. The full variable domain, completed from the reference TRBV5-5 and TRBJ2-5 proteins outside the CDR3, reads DAGVTQSPTHLIKTRGQQVTLRCSPISGHKSVSWYQQVLGQGPQFIFQYYEKEERGRGNFPDRFSARQFPNYSSELNVNALLLGDSALYLCASSLGFGGGETQYFGPGTRLLVL.